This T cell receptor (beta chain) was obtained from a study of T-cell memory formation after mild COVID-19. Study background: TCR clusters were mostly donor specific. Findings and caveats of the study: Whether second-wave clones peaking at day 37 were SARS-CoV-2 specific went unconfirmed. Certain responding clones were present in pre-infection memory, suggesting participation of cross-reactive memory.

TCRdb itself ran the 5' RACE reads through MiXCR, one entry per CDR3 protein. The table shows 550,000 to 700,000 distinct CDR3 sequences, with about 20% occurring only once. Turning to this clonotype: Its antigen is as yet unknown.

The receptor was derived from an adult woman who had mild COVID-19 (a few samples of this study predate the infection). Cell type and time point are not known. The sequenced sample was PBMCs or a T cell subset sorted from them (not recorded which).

CDR3 protein: CSARTGGEAFF. In nucleotides, the CDR3 is TGCAGTGCTAGGACAGGGGGTGAAGCTTTCTTT. This rearrangement joins TRBV20-1 to TRBJ1-1; 9 positions agree with TRBD1. CDR3 length equals 11 residues. Per germline, CDR1 DFQATT and CDR2 SNEGSKA (reference sequence). V lost 3 bases and J lost 7; bases outside the gene matches: 0.